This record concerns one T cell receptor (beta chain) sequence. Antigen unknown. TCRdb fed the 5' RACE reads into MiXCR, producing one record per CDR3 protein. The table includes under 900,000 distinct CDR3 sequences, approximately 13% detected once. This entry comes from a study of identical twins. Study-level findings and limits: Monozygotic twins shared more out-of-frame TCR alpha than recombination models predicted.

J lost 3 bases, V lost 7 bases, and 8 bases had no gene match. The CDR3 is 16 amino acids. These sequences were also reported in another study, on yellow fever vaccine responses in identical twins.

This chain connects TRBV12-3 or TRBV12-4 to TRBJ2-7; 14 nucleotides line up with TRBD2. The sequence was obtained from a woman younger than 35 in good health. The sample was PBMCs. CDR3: CASTPLGLAGVYEQYF. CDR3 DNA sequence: TGTGCCAGCACCCCCTTGGGACTAGCGGGAGTCTACGAGCAGTACTTC.